Listed here is a single TCR beta chain. These data belong to a study of blood T cell repertoires in COVID-19. Study as a whole: T cells, B-cell-depleted T cells, or PBMCs supplied cDNA or gDNA.

TCRdb keeps only in-frame clones here, not all; method: immunoSEQ multiplex PCR. Here the sample spans about 190,000 clones, about 87% being singletons. The CDR3 length is 12 residues. Germline V CDR1 and CDR2: MNHNY, SVGAGI (reference sequence). V dropped 0 bases and J dropped 6 bases, with 5 bases sitting between them. Input material: peripheral blood. The TCR originated in a woman aged 18-30 years who had recovered from COVID-19. The chain uses TRBV6-6 and TRBJ1-2; D not resolved. CDR3 sequence: CASSYSSDGYTF. In DNA form, the CDR3 reads TGTGCCAGCAGTTACTCGTCAGATGGCTACACCTTC.